The 30 T cell receptor beta chains listed next were all sequenced from one sample in a study of shared clonotypes between healthy human individuals. Naive CD8 cells comprised CD45RO-negative, CCR7-positively selected cells, excluding terminally differentiated effector memory CD45RA+ cells. The data were produced by immunoSEQ multiplex PCR, yet TCRdb's version contains in-frame clones alone and is incomplete. The table has approximately 720,000 clones, 92% seen once. Sequencing input: naive CD8+ T cells sorted from blood. These TCRs come from a man aged 25 to 40 in good health.

This chain uses TRBV21-1 with TRBJ2-7; the table's TRBD1 call for D was not verified on the DNA. TRBV21-1 is a pseudogene segment. The CDR3 contains 17 residues. The CDR3 sequence is CASSKNREPGQGCEQYF. The CDR3 DNA is TGTGCCAGCAGCAAAAACAGAGAACCGGGACAGGGATGCGAGCAGTACTTC.

Here the CDR3 reads CASFPGAQGINQPQHF. The CDR3 DNA follows: TGTGCCAGCTTTCCTGGGGCACAGGGGATCAATCAGCCCCAGCATTTT. V usage is TRBV19 and J usage is TRBJ1-5; TRBD1 aligns across 7 bases. From germline, CDR1 is LNHDA and CDR2 SQIVND (reference sequence). V lost 9 bases to trimming and J lost 3 bases; unmatched junction nucleotides: 14. This CDR3 has 16 amino acids. The full variable domain, its missing parts supplied by reference TRBV19 and TRBJ1-5, is DGGITQSPKYLFRKEGQNVTLSCEQNLNHDAMYWYRQDPGQGLRLIYYSQIVNDFQKGDIAEGYSVSREKKESFPLTVTSAQKNPTAFYLCASFPGAQGINQPQHFGDGTRLSIL.

The V gene is TRBV6-5, the J gene TRBJ2-2; a weak D match, TRBD2 (6 bases). This CDR3 has 16 amino acids. With 4 bases removed from V and 4 bases from J, the gap between germline ends came to 16 bases. Germline values: CDR1 MNHEY, CDR2 SVGAGI. The CDR3 region has the DNA TGTGCCAGCAGTTGGGTCGGGAGTCTAAGCACCGGGGAGCTGTTTTTT. It codes for CASSWVGSLSTGELFF.

The rearrangement joins TRBV11-2 to TRBJ2-2; weak D call: TRBD2 (5 bases). The CDR3 extends over 15 amino acids. Per the germline V gene, CDR1 is SGHAT and CDR2 is FQNNGV. The V gene lost 1 base and the J gene lost 3 bases, with 9 bases spanning the gap. In DNA, the CDR3 is TGTGCCAGCAGCTTAGGAGGGCAGTACACCGGGGAGCTGTTTTTT. Its protein is CASSLGGQYTGELFF.

The chain couples TRBV27 to TRBJ2-2, with D uncertain. V lost 2 bases and J lost 6, with 7 bases in between. CDR1 is MNHEY, CDR2 SMNVEV, per germline (reference sequence). The CDR3 has 13 amino acids. The CDR3 region has the DNA TGTGCCAGCAGTTTACGGGTTCCCGGGGAGCTGTTTTTT. Translated: CASSLRVPGELFF.

The V gene is TRBV20-1, the J gene TRBJ2-3; D not certain. With 3 bases removed from V and 6 bases from J, the gap between germline ends came to 4 bases. The germline gives CDR1 DFQATT, CDR2 SNEGSKA (reference sequence). The CDR3 is made up of 10 amino acids. For the CDR3, the DNA is TGCAGTGCTAGTCTTGATACGCAGTATTTT. This translates into CSASLDTQYF.

V usage is TRBV7-6 and J usage is TRBJ1-3; TRBD1 agrees at 7 bases. This CDR3 has 14 amino acids. J lost 6 bases, V lost 2 bases, and 4 bases had no gene match. The germline CDR1 and CDR2 sequences are SGHVS and FNYEAQ. CDR3 region: CASSLWTGENTIYF. In nucleotides, the CDR3 is TGTGCCAGCAGCTTATGGACAGGTGAAAACACCATATATTTT.

On this clone: Other nucleotide sequences in the sample specify the same CDR3. V gene TRBV10-3 combines with J gene TRBJ2-7, with a possible D match to TRBD1 (6 bases). Germline V gene sequence: CDR1 ENHRY, CDR2 SYGVKD. The CDR3 consists of 11 residues. The V and J ends lost 7 bases and 3 bases respectively, with 7 bases between them. The CDR3 DNA follows: TGTGCCATCACGGACAGCTACGAGCAGTACTTC. This codes for CAITDSYEQYF.

The chain couples TRBV14 to TRBJ1-2, with D possibly being TRBD1 (5 bases). CDR1 is SGHDN and CDR2 is FVKESK in the germline V gene. CDR3 length: 13 amino acids. Trimming left V 1 base short and J 6 bases short, with 9 bases between. CDR3 coding DNA: TGTGCCAGCAGCCAAGGGGGGATTAATGGCTACACCTTC. It translates to CASSQGGINGYTF.

In the case of this clone: One end of the junction is discordant with germline, which a read error may explain. The gene calls are TRBV28 and TRBJ2-7; 14 bases match TRBD2. CDR1 MDHEN and CDR2 SYDVKM come from the germline V gene. The CDR3 runs to 14 residues. The CDR3 DNA reads TGTGCCAGCGCACCGACTAGCGGGAGGGCCGAGGAGTACTTC. Translated: CASAPTSGRAEEYF.

The rearrangement uses TRBV7-9 and TRBJ2-3, with D unclear. Between the trimmed V and J ends, which lost 2 bases and 5 bases, there was a span of 8 bases. The CDR3 has 13 amino acids. Germline loops: CDR1 SEHNR, CDR2 FQNEAQ (reference sequence). The CDR3 spells CASSLRLGDTQYF. The DNA for the CDR3 is TGTGCCAGCAGCTTAAGGCTAGGAGATACGCAGTATTTT. The complete variable domain, with remaining parts taken from reference TRBV7-9 and TRBJ2-3, reads DTGVSQNPRHKITKRGQNVTFRCDPISEHNRLYWYRQTLGQGPEFLTYFQNEAQLEKSRLLSDRFSAERPKGSFSTLEIQRTEQGDSAMYLCASSLRLGDTQYFGPGTRLTVL.

In DNA form, the CDR3 reads TGTGCCAGTAGTACCGGGACGGACTTTAATGAAAAACTGTTTTTT. This translates into CASSTGTDFNEKLFF. The chain joins TRBV19 to TRBJ1-4; TRBD1 might be the D (5 bases). The germline V gene has CDR1 LNHDA and CDR2 SQIVND (reference sequence). The CDR3 has 15 residues. Trimming pared 4 bases from V and 4 bases from J, leaving 13 bases between.

This clone has only a few counts. The rearrangement uses TRBV19 and TRBJ1-2, with D hard to call. CDR1 LNHDA and CDR2 SQIVND come from the germline V gene (reference sequence). The CDR3 length is 15 residues. V lost 7 bases and J lost 6, with 21 bases in between. CDR3 coding DNA: TGTGCCAGTAACCATAAAGGAGGCGGCTGGGATGGCTACACCTTC. Its protein product is CASNHKGGGWDGYTF. Looking up the rest from reference TRBV19 and TRBJ1-2 gives the full variable domain: DGGITQSPKYLFRKEGQNVTLSCEQNLNHDAMYWYRQDPGQGLRLIYYSQIVNDFQKGDIAEGYSVSREKKESFPLTVTSAQKNPTAFYLCASNHKGGGWDGYTFGSGTRLTVV.

The sample holds one count of this clone. This chain links TRBV7-3 with TRBJ2-3, with a tentative D call TRBD2 (6 bases). V lost 0 bases to trimming and J lost 1 base, with 11 bases between them. From germline, CDR1 is SGHTA and CDR2 FQGTGA. This CDR3 comprises 16 residues. The CDR3 sequence: CASSLTLAGRTDTQYF. The DNA of the CDR3 is TGTGCCAGCAGCTTAACACTGGCGGGGCGCACAGATACGCAGTATTTT.

The sample holds a few counts of this clone. No DNA is shown, since the ends of the CDR3 on it are uncertain; the CDR3 is the one TCRdb lists. The chain joins TRBV6-5 to TRBJ2-7; the D call TRBD2 from the table was never checked on the DNA. CDR1 is MNHEY and CDR2 is SVGAGI in the germline V gene. The CDR3 is made up of 15 amino acids, end residues included. CDR3 sequence: CASSSSGNGVNEQYF.

This chain connects TRBV13 to TRBJ2-1; 9 bases match TRBD2. Per germline, CDR1 PRHDT and CDR2 FYEKMQ (reference sequence). The V gene end was trimmed by 7 bases and the J gene end by 6 bases; junction bases not matched to a gene: 10. CDR3 length: 15 amino acids. CDR3 loop: CASTLGSGSRNEQFF. The DNA for the CDR3 is TGTGCCAGCACCTTGGGTAGCGGGAGTCGCAATGAGCAGTTCTTC.

In regard to this clone: The junction differs from germline at one of its ends, possibly a read error. V is TRBV7-7 and J is TRBJ2-7; 7 bases are a match to TRBD2. The CDR3 totals 14 residues. The germline gives CDR1 SSHAT, CDR2 FNYEAQ (reference sequence). DNA for the CDR3: TGTGCTAGCAGCGTTAGTAGCGGGCCCTACGAGCAGTACTTC. Translation gives CASSVSSGPYEQYF.

The count of this clone is one. This chain joins TRBV28 and TRBJ2-7; D uncertain. This CDR3 is 13 amino acids long. Germline V gene data show CDR1 as MDHEN and CDR2 as SYDVKM. With 5 bases removed from V and 5 bases from J, the gap between germline ends came to 13 bases. The CDR3 DNA sequence: TGTGCCAGCAGTCCCCTTCCCAATAACGAGCAGTACTTC. It encodes CASSPLPNNEQYF.

The rearrangement uses TRBV6-1 and TRBJ2-2, with 10 bases lining up with TRBD2. V was pared by 4 bases and J by 3 bases, with 5 bases of the junction left unmatched. Looked up from germline, CDR1 is MNHNS and CDR2 is SASEGT. The CDR3 contains 16 residues. CDR3 amino acids: CASSGLLAGYTGELFF. CDR3 DNA: TGTGCCAGCAGTGGACTACTAGCGGGGTACACCGGGGAGCTGTTTTTT.

The chain is built from TRBV7-9 and TRBJ2-1; 9 bases agree with TRBD2. This CDR3 comprises 17 residues. Per the germline V gene, CDR1 is SEHNR and CDR2 is FQNEAQ (reference sequence). With 3 bases clipped from V and 9 bases from J, the junction kept 15 bases outside the gene matches. For the CDR3, the DNA is TGTGCCAGCAGCTTGGGGCTAGCGGGATACCCCCTAGGTGAGCAGTTCTTC. The encoded protein is CASSLGLAGYPLGEQFF.

The V gene is TRBV6-1, the J gene TRBJ1-2; D ambiguous. From germline, CDR1 is MNHNS and CDR2 SASEGT. The germline V and J ends were trimmed by 2 bases and 4 bases, with 11 bases remaining between them. This CDR3 contains 14 residues. CDR3: CASSEFRILYGYTF. CDR3 nucleotide sequence: TGTGCCAGCAGTGAATTTCGTATTCTCTATGGCTACACCTTC.

CDR3 protein: CASSQDNGNPSGNTIYF. For the CDR3, the DNA is TGCGCCAGCAGCCAAGATAACGGGAATCCTTCTGGAAACACCATATATTTT. V is TRBV4-1 and J is TRBJ1-3; D is ambiguous. The length of the CDR3 is 17 residues. V was cut by 0 bases and J by 1 base, with 13 bases left in between. Per germline, CDR1 MGHRA and CDR2 YSYEKL.

The chain uses TRBV9 and TRBJ2-1, with 7 bases that match TRBD1. Germline V gives CDR1 SGDLS, CDR2 YYNGEE. Losses at the gene ends were 3 bases for V and 7 bases for J; bases not matched to a gene: 10. CDR3 length equals 15 residues. The CDR3 here is CASSAKGALGNEQFF. The CDR3 DNA is TGTGCCAGCAGCGCCAAGGGGGCATTGGGGAATGAGCAGTTCTTC.

This chain connects TRBV4-1 to TRBJ1-5; perhaps TRBD1 as D (5 bases). The length of the CDR3 is 15 residues. In germline, CDR1 is MGHRA, CDR2 YSYEKL. V was trimmed by 1 base and J by 1 base, leaving 8 bases between them. The CDR3 here is CASSQVGGSNQPQHF. CDR3 coding DNA: TGCGCCAGCAGCCAAGTTGGGGGGAGCAATCAGCCCCAGCATTTT.

The chain links TRBV30 to TRBJ2-1; 14 bases are shared with TRBD2. Germline CDR1 GTSNPN, CDR2 SVGIG (reference sequence). The CDR3 contains 12 residues. CDR3 DNA sequence: TGTGTTCGACTAGCGGGAGGGGGTGAGCAGTTCTTC. Translated, it gives CVRLAGGGEQFF.

The chain has TRBV6-1 and TRBJ1-2; no reliable D call. Per the germline V gene, CDR1 is MNHNS and CDR2 is SASEGT. The CDR3 has 13 residues. Trimming took off 1 base at V and 7 bases at J, with 10 bases between the two ends. The CDR3 is CASSEVAEGGYTF. In DNA, the CDR3 is TGTGCCAGCAGTGAAGTGGCGGAGGGTGGCTACACCTTC.

CDR3 region: CASRKDSSYEQYF. The CDR3 region has the DNA TGTGCCAGCAGAAAGGACAGCAGCTACGAGCAGTACTTC. V and J are TRBV6-1 and TRBJ2-7, with a possible D match to TRBD1 (6 bases). The V gene's germline CDR1 is MNHNS and CDR2 SASEGT. V lost 6 bases, J lost 3 bases, and 12 bases lay in between. This CDR3 comprises 13 residues.

Notes on this clone: This sample also contains other DNA sequences that code for the same CDR3. The CDR3 is CASSSPGLAAEQYF. CDR3 coding DNA: TGTGCCAGCAGCTCTCCGGGACTAGCGGCCGAGCAGTACTTC. The chain has TRBV7-9 and TRBJ2-7; TRBD2 matches at 11 bases. The germline gives CDR1 SEHNR, CDR2 FQNEAQ (reference sequence). The CDR3 runs to 14 residues. Germline trimming cut 4 bases from V and 6 bases from J; bases unmatched to any gene: 5.

J is TRBJ2-3 and V is TRBV27, with 12 bases fitting TRBD2. The CDR3 extends over 18 amino acids. With 5 bases clipped from V and 2 bases from J, the junction kept 11 bases outside the gene matches. The germline gives CDR1 MNHEY, CDR2 SMNVEV (reference sequence). The CDR3 region is CASSPRTSGKADTDTQYF. The CDR3 coding sequence is TGTGCCAGCAGTCCCCGGACTAGCGGGAAAGCAGACACAGATACGCAGTATTTT.

Comments on this clone: Additional DNA sequences in this sample encode the identical CDR3. This rearrangement joins TRBV20-1 to TRBJ2-7; D gene unclear. Trimming shortened V by 3 bases and J by 0 bases, and 3 bases separated the two germline ends. Germline CDR1 and CDR2: DFQATT and SNEGSKA (reference sequence). This CDR3 spans 11 amino acids. The CDR3 loop reads CSARNSYEQYF. The DNA for the CDR3 is TGCAGTGCTAGGAACTCCTACGAGCAGTACTTC.